This T cell receptor beta chain was obtained from a study of regulatory T cells in long-lasting Graves disease. Study results and limitations: Fewer public clonotypes were shared by new patients (around 970) than by persistent patients (around 2,900).

To make TCR beta libraries, researchers used iRepertoire HTBI primers and Arm-PCR of CDR3 regions. In TCRdb, the multiplex PCR reads were re-called with MiXCR into one record per CDR3 protein. The sample shows over 300,000 distinct CDR3 sequences, 15% to 20% of them seen only once. Of note for this clonotype: Its antigen is undetermined.

The sample's time point: persistent/refractory GD, antithyroid drugs over 5 years with positive TRAb. Following extraction of RNA from PBMCs, that RNA was used to make the TCR library. The specimen comprised peripheral blood mononuclear cells (PBMCs), sampled when the disease was refractory, from a patient treated with antithyroid drugs. This TCR was sampled from a female donor with Graves disease.

The CDR3 DNA reads as TGTGCCAGCAATCAGGGTTCCGGAAACACCATATATTTT. Translating it yields CASNQGSGNTIYF. This rearrangement joins TRBV6-1 to TRBJ1-3; a weak D match, TRBD1 (5 bases). The CDR3 covers 13 residues. Trimming took off 7 bases at V and 4 bases at J, with 11 bases between the two ends. Germline CDR1 is MNHNS and CDR2 is SASEGT.